This T cell receptor beta chain was sequenced in a study of Ad26.COV2.S vaccination and SARS-CoV-2 variants (dated by TCRdb to the early 2020s). For context, the study as a whole: Vaccine-arm donors came from COV1001, a multicentre, randomized, double-blind, placebo-controlled phase I-IIa trial of Ad26.COV2.S in healthy adults. Dosing of Ad26.COV2.S was intramuscular, at either 5x10^10 or 1x10^11 viral particles, delivered as one shot or as two shots spaced 56 days apart. The specificity and breadth of SARS-CoV-2-reactive T cell receptors after Ad26.COV2.S vaccination were assessed by TCRbeta repertoire sequencing. The TCR-sequenced set comprised around 32 samples: some 20 Ad26.COV2.S vaccine recipients, 5 placebo recipients and 8 SARS-CoV-2 convalescent individuals. Trial participants were randomized into five groups of five, in which low-dose or high-dose Ad26.COV2.S was given once or twice, or placebo was given on both occasions. Blinding of investigators to trial group allocation was maintained during experiments and outcome assessment. The study at large found these results: Spike-specific TCR breadth was higher in Ad26.COV2.S recipients than in placebo recipients (P = 0.0014). Vaccine and placebo recipients had comparable non-spike TCR breadth, which fits with the vaccine containing only spike. The study lacked the statistical power to compare responses across vaccine doses or regimens. The authors noted that the TCR breadth and depth analyses may have underestimated total T cell responses. Substantial breadth of spike-specific CD8+ and CD4+ T cell responses was reported after vaccination.

Worth noting for this clone: The antigen it binds to is not known. Base qualities are missing; no much larger clone stands one base away.

This specimen's treatment or condition label, interpreted: some 19 received Ad26.COV2.S at low or high dose, single or two shots; roughly five received placebo; per-sample allocation not given. Repertoires of vaccine and placebo recipients were sequenced from samples collected on day 63 after the first injection. Between 29 July and 7 August 2020, Cohort 1b enrolled around 24 adults aged 18-55 years at one site in Boston, USA. As a vaccine, Ad26.COV2.S was a replication-incompetent adenovirus type 26 vector that expressed a prefusion-stabilized SARS-CoV-2 spike protein derived from the original Wuhan strain. The immunoSEQ Assay was the method used to sequence TCRbeta CDR3 regions. After extraction, genomic DNA underwent amplification by bias-controlled multiplex PCR, followed by high-throughput sequencing. The authors' pipeline ran thus. To quantify the absolute abundance of each unique TCRbeta CDR3 region, sequences were collapsed and filtered. T cell fraction was estimated by normalizing TCRbeta template counts to usable DNA, with usable DNA measured through amplification of reference genes found in all nucleated cells. Repertoire TCRs were annotated as SARS-CoV-2-specific by exact matching of V gene, CDR3 amino acid sequence and J gene to a known reactive TCR set. The reference SARS-CoV-2 TCR set was derived from MIRA and filtered for enrichment in COVID-19-positive ImmuneCODE repertoires, a step that removed public or cross-reactive TCRs. Based on the MIRA antigens, annotated TCRs were further analysed at the level of specific ORF or position within ORF. Breadth was defined as the number of annotated unique rearrangements divided by the total number of unique productive rearrangements, and depth was defined as the summed frequency of the annotated unique rearrangements. Two-sided Wilcoxon rank-sum tests were applied when comparing TCR breadth between groups. Not all clones reach the TCRdb copy of this immuneACCESS table, which keeps in-frame sequences only. Checked studies attribute under half of the gap to unresolved V genes and leave the rest unexplained. V and J calls and clone size follow that table, whereas D and trimming were derived from the DNA. The table for this sample lists about 250,000 clones; about 89% of them were counted only once. Of the sample, approximately 3.4% falls within the top ten clones.

This specimen was peripheral blood, taken in a trial of Ad26.COV2.S vaccine versus placebo. This receptor was obtained from a person between 18 and 65 years old who received the Ad26.COV2.S COVID-19 vaccine or a placebo.

The sequenced DNA is TGTGCCAGCAGTCGGAACGCAGGGATAGCTAACTATGGCTACACCTTC. It is translated as CASSRNAGIANYGYTF. Recombination linked TRBV6-4 to TRBJ1-2; tentative D gene TRBD1, with 5 bases matching. V is clipped by 5 bases and J by 0 bases, and the sequence between their germline boundaries is 16 bases long. Taken from cysteine to phenylalanine, the CDR3 has 16 residues. Only the CDR3 DNA stays, 48 bases, in frame from base 1. Taken from the germline V gene, the CDR1 and CDR2 loops are MRHNA and SNTAGT.